A single sample is the source of the 18 T cell receptor beta chains below, sequenced in a study of PD-L1 blockade in urothelial cancer. Sequencing used immunoSEQ multiplex PCR; TCRdb keeps in-frame clones, though not all of them. The sample carries tens of thousands of clones, about 85% recorded once. Noted time point: peripheral blood 6 weeks after treatment start. This specimen consisted of PBMCs, obtained around atezolizumab (anti-PD-L1) treatment. The receptors were gathered from a man in his 70s with urothelial cancer.

The CDR3 spells CASSKRGDQPQHF. As DNA, the CDR3 is TGTGCCAGCAGTAAACGGGGGGACCAGCCCCAGCATTTT. The chain links TRBV6-5 to TRBJ1-5; TRBD1 might be the D (5 bases). CDR3 size: 13 residues. Germline CDR1 and CDR2: MNHEY and SVGAGI. Trimming removed 5 bases at V and 7 bases at J, with 12 bases between.

The chain employs TRBV19 and TRBJ2-1; 8 bases line up with TRBD1. CDR1 LNHDA and CDR2 SQIVND come from the germline V gene (reference sequence). This CDR3 is built from 18 residues. Trimming removed 8 bases from V and 0 bases from J; junction bases left unmatched: 15. The CDR3, as DNA: TGTGCCAGTCGAAAATTAGGACAGGGTAAAGGCTCCTACAATGAGCAGTTCTTC. Translation: CASRKLGQGKGSYNEQFF.

V is TRBV6-5 and J is TRBJ2-1; 9 positions agree with TRBD1. The CDR3 is 15 amino acids. The germline V gene has CDR1 MNHEY and CDR2 SVGAGI. V lost 6 bases and J lost 2; bases outside the gene matches: 5. In DNA, the CDR3 is TGTGCCAGCAGAACCGGGACAGGGCCCTACAATGAGCAGTTCTTC. It yields the protein CASRTGTGPYNEQFF.

This clone has just a few counts. CDR3 region: CASSKEVRGVTNEKLFF. CDR3 coding DNA: TGTGCCAGCAGCAAAGAGGTCAGGGGTGTCACTAATGAAAAACTGTTTTTT. V gene TRBV21-1 combines with J gene TRBJ1-4; no DNA check was done on the table's D call, TRBD1. TRBV21-1 is designated a pseudogene. The CDR3 consists of 17 residues.

Written as DNA, the CDR3 is TGCAGCGTTGAGTTTAGGGACAGCCGGCAGGTATACAATGAGCAGTTCTTC. Translation gives CSVEFRDSRQVYNEQFF. The V gene is TRBV29-1, the J gene TRBJ2-1; 7 bases agree with TRBD1. V dropped 3 bases and J dropped 4; count of bases not matched to a gene: 15. This CDR3 has 17 residues. Germline assignment: CDR1 SQVTM and CDR2 ANQGSEA.

This clone was seen only once. The chain uses TRBV6-1 and TRBJ2-1; D might be TRBD2 (6 bases). V dropped 6 bases and J dropped 5 bases, with 11 bases sitting between them. Germline-derived CDR1 and CDR2 are MNHNS and SASEGT. This CDR3 contains 13 residues. Here the CDR3 reads CASRGGYNNEQFF. CDR3 sequence (DNA): TGTGCCAGCAGGGGAGGCTACAACAATGAGCAGTTCTTC.

The chain couples TRBV9 to TRBJ1-4, with TRBD1 matching over 7 bases. The germline V gene encodes CDR1 SGDLS and CDR2 YYNGEE. The CDR3 consists of 16 residues. J lost 4 bases, V lost 3 bases, and 9 bases had no gene match. The CDR3 sequence: CASSALTGSNNEKLFF. CDR3 nucleotide sequence: TGTGCCAGCAGCGCCCTGACAGGGTCAAATAATGAAAAACTGTTTTTT. Full variable domain (rest looked up from reference TRBV9 and TRBJ1-4): DSGVTQTPKHLITATGQRVTLRCSPRSGDLSVYWYQQSLDQGLQFLIQYYNGEERAKGNILERFSAQQFPDLHSELNLSSLELGDSALYFCASSALTGSNNEKLFFGSGTQLSVL.

This sequence joins TRBV29-1 and TRBJ2-2; 12 nucleotides agree with TRBD2. The CDR3 has 15 residues. In germline, CDR1 is SQVTM, CDR2 ANQGSEA. J was trimmed by 6 bases and V by 4 bases; bases with no gene match: 6. The CDR3 protein is CSVGLAGGPAGELFF. CDR3 nucleotide sequence: TGCAGCGTTGGCCTAGCGGGAGGGCCGGCCGGGGAGCTGTTTTTT.

The chain couples TRBV18 to TRBJ1-4; 8 bases map to TRBD1. The junction had 7 bases not matched to a gene; V was cut back by 2 bases and J by 5 bases. The CDR3 extends over 16 amino acids. Germline V lookup: CDR1 KGHSH, CDR2 LQKENI. The CDR3, as DNA: TGTGCCAGCTCACCAGCCCAACAGGGGGGGAATGAAAAACTGTTTTTT. This gives the protein CASSPAQQGGNEKLFF.

The chain combines TRBV19 with TRBJ1-2; a possible D gene is TRBD1 (6 bases). CDR3 length: 14 amino acids. The V gene lost 6 bases and the J gene lost 5 bases, with 16 bases spanning the gap. Looked up from germline, CDR1 is LNHDA and CDR2 is SQIVND (reference sequence). This CDR3 is CASRLYTGSYGYTF. Here the CDR3 DNA reads TGTGCCAGTAGACTTTATACAGGGAGTTATGGCTACACCTTC.

The DNA of the CDR3 is TGTGCCAGCAGCTCCGGCGGGGGTAGCGCCTACAATGAGCAGTTCTTC. Its protein is CASSSGGGSAYNEQFF. The rearrangement links TRBV11-3 to TRBJ2-1; 7 positions agree with TRBD2. Trimming cost V 4 bases and J 2 bases; bases outside gene matches: 8. CDR1 and CDR2 (germline): SGHNT, YENEEA. The CDR3 runs 16 residues.

The genes are TRBV4-1 and TRBJ2-7, with 11 bases lining up with TRBD2. Germline CDR1 MGHRA, CDR2 YSYEKL. The J segment lost 3 bases and the V segment lost 1 base, leaving 11 bases of the junction unmatched. The CDR3 spans 18 residues. CDR3 loop: CASSQGKSGTSGLYEQYF. The CDR3 DNA is TGCGCCAGCAGCCAAGGGAAGTCCGGGACTAGCGGACTCTACGAGCAGTACTTC.

The rearrangement links TRBV10-3 to TRBJ2-5, with TRBD2 identical over 7 bases. From germline, CDR1 is ENHRY and CDR2 SYGVKD. With 4 bases clipped from V and 4 bases from J, the junction kept 0 bases outside the gene matches. The CDR3 totals 12 residues. The CDR3 spells CAISGGGETQYF. The CDR3 DNA reads as TGTGCCATCAGTGGGGGGGGAGAGACCCAGTACTTC.

This chain links TRBV4-2 with TRBJ2-3; 9 bases map to TRBD2. CDR3 length: 17 amino acids. Per the germline V gene, CDR1 is LGHNA and CDR2 is YNFKEQ. V was clipped by 6 bases and J by 6 bases; unmatched bases: 16. Here the CDR3 reads CASRLNAGGQLPDTQYF. In nucleotides, the CDR3 is TGTGCCAGCAGGCTGAACGCGGGAGGGCAATTACCGGATACGCAGTATTTT.

The rearrangement uses TRBV21-1 and TRBJ1-2; the DNA was not compared with TRBD1, the D call given in the table. TRBV21-1 has pseudogene status. There are 17 residues in the CDR3. For the CDR3, the DNA is TGTGCCAGCAGCAAAAGCCGGGACAGGGGGGTTAATTATGGCTACACCTTC. Protein sequence: CASSKSRDRGVNYGYTF.

V and J are TRBV7-9 and TRBJ2-7; possibly TRBD1 for D (7 bases). The CDR3 has 15 residues. Germline V gives CDR1 SEHNR, CDR2 FQNEAQ (reference sequence). The V and J ends lost 0 bases and 2 bases respectively, with 11 bases between them. As DNA, the CDR3 is TGTGCCAGCAGCTTAGCGCAGGGGGGTCCCTACGAGCAGTACTTC. It specifies CASSLAQGGPYEQYF. The full variable domain, rest sourced from reference TRBV7-9 and TRBJ2-7, is DTGVSQNPRHKITKRGQNVTFRCDPISEHNRLYWYRQTLGQGPEFLTYFQNEAQLEKSRLLSDRFSAERPKGSFSTLEIQRTEQGDSAMYLCASSLAQGGPYEQYFGPGTRLTVT.

V is TRBV7-2 and J is TRBJ2-7, with D possibly TRBD1 on 6 matching bases. CDR1 and CDR2 from the germline V gene are SGHTA and FQGNSA. V dropped 5 bases and J dropped 1 base, with 12 bases sitting between them. CDR3 length: 14 amino acids. The CDR3 sequence: CASSPNRDSYEQYF. In DNA form, the CDR3 reads TGTGCCAGCAGCCCTAACAGGGATTCCTACGAGCAGTACTTC.

This chain joins TRBV27 and TRBJ1-3; the D is unclear. Trimming removed 5 bases at V and 0 bases at J, with 8 bases between. Germline V gene sequence: CDR1 MNHEY, CDR2 SMNVEV (reference sequence). The CDR3 covers 14 residues. CDR3 amino acids: CASSPGYSGNTIYF. As DNA, the CDR3 is TGTGCCAGCAGTCCGGGTTACTCTGGAAACACCATATATTTT.